The 26 T cell receptor beta chains presented below share a single source sample, sequenced in a study of metastatic and nonmetastatic thyroid tumors. MiXCR re-clonotyped the PCR reads for TCRdb. This sample has about 40,000 clones, with about a sixth found just once. Patients were all untreated before their thyroid surgery. The sample was blood. These receptors all stem from a female donor with papillary thyroid cancer or a benign thyroid nodule (not recorded which). Some clones in this sample may be carry-over from other donors' samples.

This clone has only a few counts. The genes are TRBV12-3 or TRBV12-4 and TRBJ2-7; TRBD2 aligns across 12 bases. This CDR3 is 15 amino acids long. Germline trimming cut 1 base from V and 7 bases from J; bases unmatched to any gene: 5. In DNA form, the CDR3 reads TGTGCCAGCAGTTTAGGGGGCCTAGCGGGGGGGGAGCAGTACTTC. Protein: CASSLGGLAGGEQYF.

In its sample, this clone ranks as medium-sized. The rearrangement links TRBV6-1 to TRBJ1-1; D gene unclear. CDR1 is MNHNS and CDR2 is SASEGT in the germline V gene. The CDR3 runs 13 residues. Trimming pared 6 bases from V and 1 base from J, leaving 9 bases between. The CDR3 reads CASSRPANTEAFF. Written as DNA, the CDR3 is TGTGCCAGCAGCAGACCAGCGAACACTGAAGCTTTCTTT.

On this clone: With a much larger clone just one base away, this may be a read error. The chain joins TRBV29-1 to TRBJ1-1; TRBD1 might be the D (5 bases). Germline lookup yields CDR1 SQVTM and CDR2 ANQGSEA. Between the trimmed V and J ends, which lost 6 bases and 5 bases, there was a span of 19 bases. The CDR3 length is 14 residues. CDR3 DNA sequence: TGCAGCGTCGCCGTGCGAACAGGAGGGACTGAAGCTTTCTTT. Protein sequence: CSVAVRTGGTEAFF.

The J gene is TRBJ2-7, the V gene TRBV20-1; D ambiguous. The CDR3 has 15 amino acids. Germline values: CDR1 DFQATT, CDR2 SNEGSKA (reference sequence). V dropped 0 bases and J dropped 13 bases, with 25 bases sitting between them. The CDR3 nucleotides are TGCAGTGCTAGAGATTCCAGCAACACCTTCTACGATCATTACTTC. It translates to CSARDSSNTFYDHYF.

In its sample, this clone was seen many times. The same CDR3 also results from other DNA sequences found in this sample. The gene calls are TRBV20-1 and TRBJ1-2, with D maybe TRBD1 (5 bases). This CDR3 region has 13 residues. The V end lost 0 bases, the J end lost 0 bases, and 5 bases lay between the germline ends. CDR1 and CDR2 (germline): DFQATT, SNEGSKA (reference sequence). The CDR3 loop is CSAREGPNYGYTF. CDR3 coding DNA: TGCAGTGCTAGAGAGGGGCCTAACTATGGCTACACCTTC.

This clone was seen repeatedly, ten times or more. V usage is TRBV25-1 and J usage is TRBJ2-3, with TRBD2 as a possible D gene (6 bases). The CDR3 extends over 18 amino acids. Germline V gene data show CDR1 as MGHDK and CDR2 as SYGVNS. V lost 6 bases and J lost 1, with 23 bases in between. The CDR3 reads CASRNHRGLDLRTDTQYF. The CDR3 coding sequence is TGTGCCAGCAGAAACCATCGGGGACTGGACCTCCGCACAGATACGCAGTATTTT. The complete variable domain, with remaining parts taken from reference TRBV25-1 and TRBJ2-3, reads EADIYQTPRYLVIGTGKKITLECSQTMGHDKMYWYQQDPGMELHLIHYSYGVNSTEKGDLSSESTVSRIRTEHFPLTLESARPSHTSQYLCASRNHRGLDLRTDTQYFGPGTRLTVL.

The chain carries TRBV5-1 and TRBJ2-5; the match to TRBD2 covers 8 bases. J gave up 3 bases and V 0 bases, and 1 base lay outside the gene matches. Germline V lookup: CDR1 SGHRS, CDR2 YFSETQ. CDR3 size: 14 residues. The CDR3 nucleotides are TGCGCCAGCAGCTTGGACGGGAGGGAAGAGACCCAGTACTTC. Translation gives CASSLDGREETQYF. The full variable domain, its missing parts supplied by reference TRBV5-1 and TRBJ2-5, is KAGVTQTPRYLIKTRGQQVTLSCSPISGHRSVSWYQQTPGQGLQFLFEYFSETQRNKGNFPGRFSGRQFSNSRSEMNVSTLELGDSALYLCASSLDGREETQYFGPGTRLLVL.

In its sample, this clone was seen many times. The chain joins TRBV28 to TRBJ2-7; D is perhaps TRBD2 (5 bases). This CDR3 spans 13 amino acids. Looked up from germline, CDR1 is MDHEN and CDR2 is SYDVKM. V was shortened by 9 bases and J by 3 bases, with 15 bases between the two germline ends. CDR3 residues: CASRTGKGYEQYF. As DNA, the CDR3 is TGTGCCAGTCGTACCGGGAAGGGCTACGAGCAGTACTTC.

V usage is TRBV9 and J usage is TRBJ2-4; D perhaps matches TRBD2 (5 bases). The CDR3 loop spans 15 amino acids. V lost 0 bases, J lost 5 bases, and 12 bases lay in between. Germline values: CDR1 SGDLS, CDR2 YYNGEE. The DNA of the CDR3 is TGTGCCAGCAGCGTAGCGGGTGGGAGACAAAACATTCAGTACTTC. It specifies CASSVAGGRQNIQYF.

As to this clone: This may be a read error: a much more frequent sequence differs by one nucleotide. Likely a read error: the CDR3 ends without its conserved phenylalanine or tryptophan. V and J are TRBV2 and TRBJ1-1; possible D gene TRBD1, 6 bases. The CDR3 has 17 amino acids. With 4 bases removed from V and 4 bases from J, the gap between germline ends came to 22 bases. CDR1 is SNHLY and CDR2 is FYNNEI in the germline V gene. CDR3 residues: CASSVIGGDRYVTEAFL. The DNA for the CDR3 is TGTGCCAGCAGTGTTATAGGGGGAGACCGGTACGTCACTGAAGCTTTCCTT.

This clone has only a few counts. A single base separates this from a much larger clone, so it may be a read error. Other nucleotide sequences from this sample produce the same CDR3. V gene TRBV29-1 combines with J gene TRBJ2-1; a weak D match, TRBD1 (6 bases). The germline V gene encodes CDR1 SQVTM and CDR2 ANQGSEA. The CDR3 consists of 16 residues. As DNA, the CDR3 is TGCAGCGTTGAATCCCCCGACAGGAGCTCCTACAACGAGCAGTTCTTC. Translation gives CSVESPDRSSYNEQFF.

This clone has just a few counts. The conserved phenylalanine or tryptophan is not found at the CDR3 terminus, so this likely reflects a read error. The V call is TRBV20-1, the J call TRBJ2-4, with D perhaps matching TRBD1 (6 bases). V lost 8 bases to trimming and J lost 3 bases, with 14 bases between them. The germline CDR1 and CDR2 sequences are DFQATT and SNEGSKA (reference sequence). This CDR3 contains 13 residues. CDR3 sequence reads: CSCNRDVKNIQYL. The CDR3 DNA sequence: TGCAGTTGCAACAGGGACGTCAAAAACATTCAGTACCTC.

This clone came up many times. The chain has TRBV20-1 and TRBJ2-1, with D maybe TRBD2 (7 bases). CDR3 length: 13 amino acids. Germline V gives CDR1 DFQATT, CDR2 SNEGSKA (reference sequence). Trimming removed 6 bases from V and 7 bases from J, with 16 bases in between. CDR3 coding DNA: TGCAGTGCCGAAGGGGGGGCCGGTAATGAGCAGTTCTTC. This translates into CSAEGGAGNEQFF.

This clone was observed a single time. The chain is built from TRBV7-2 and TRBJ2-7; no reliable D call. CDR3 size: 13 residues. Germline V lookup: CDR1 SGHTA, CDR2 FQGNSA. V was clipped by 5 bases and J by 3 bases, with 11 bases between them. The CDR3 nucleotides are TGTGCCAGCAGCCGCAATCAGTTCTACGAGCAGTACTTC. This encodes CASSRNQFYEQYF.

This clone was observed many times. The chain is built from TRBV20-1 and TRBJ1-3; 9 nucleotides match TRBD1. Per the germline V gene, CDR1 is DFQATT and CDR2 is SNEGSKA (reference sequence). CDR3 length: 14 residues. Germline trimming cut 5 bases from V and 0 bases from J; bases unmatched to any gene: 2. The CDR3 reads CSAGDRASGNTIYF. In nucleotides, the CDR3 is TGCAGTGCTGGGGACAGGGCCTCTGGAAACACCATATATTTT.

This clone was detected many times. V and J are TRBV19 and TRBJ2-1; D is ambiguous. The V gene lost 4 bases and the J gene lost 1 base, with 5 bases spanning the gap. CDR1 is LNHDA, CDR2 SQIVND, per germline (reference sequence). The CDR3 extends over 13 amino acids. In DNA form, the CDR3 reads TGTGCCAGTAGTACCCGATCCTACAATGAGCAGTTCTTC. Its protein is CASSTRSYNEQFF.

In this sample, this clone turned up many times. Other DNA sequences in the sample encode the same CDR3. The V and J genes are TRBV3-1 and TRBJ1-2; D is unresolved. V was pared by 4 bases and J by 4 bases, with 10 bases between. The CDR3 loop spans 13 amino acids. Germline V lookup: CDR1 LGHDT, CDR2 YNNKEL (reference sequence). The CDR3 DNA follows: TGTGCCAGCAGCCCCCGGGCCTCCTATGGCTACACCTTC. It is translated as CASSPRASYGYTF.

This clone was detected many times. The rearrangement links TRBV7-3 to TRBJ1-6; D may be TRBD1 (6 bases). This CDR3 contains 18 residues. Germline assignment: CDR1 SGHTA and CDR2 FQGTGA. Trimming shortened V by 1 base and J by 2 bases, and 15 bases separated the two germline ends. CDR3 region: CASSLKGPRDTYNSPLHF. CDR3 nucleotides: TGTGCCAGCAGCTTAAAGGGCCCCCGGGACACCTATAATTCACCCCTCCACTTT.

In this sample, this clone turned up many times. This CDR3 reads CASTTSTGTSGKNEQFF. The CDR3 region has the DNA TGTGCCAGTACTACCTCAACCGGGACTAGCGGGAAAAATGAGCAGTTCTTC. The chain recombines TRBV19 with TRBJ2-1; TRBD2 matches at 13 bases. The CDR3 covers 17 residues. In germline, CDR1 is LNHDA, CDR2 SQIVND (reference sequence). Trimming at V came to 7 bases and at J to 7 bases, leaving 13 bases not matched to a gene.

In its sample, this clone was seen many times. The chain uses TRBV20-1 and TRBJ2-3; 8 bases line up with TRBD2. V was clipped by 6 bases and J by 4 bases; unmatched bases: 12. The germline V gene encodes CDR1 DFQATT and CDR2 SNEGSKA (reference sequence). The CDR3 is 15 residues long. The CDR3 region is CSAGVRGGFSDTQYF. The DNA of the CDR3 is TGCAGTGCGGGAGTCCGGGGGGGCTTTTCAGATACGCAGTATTTT.

The sample holds a few counts of this clone. The chain is built from TRBV6-1 and TRBJ1-2; TRBD1 might be the D (6 bases). V was pared by 6 bases and J by 6 bases, with 14 bases between. Germline loops: CDR1 MNHNS, CDR2 SASEGT. The CDR3 loop spans 13 amino acids. CDR3 in amino acids: CASREAGADGYTF. The CDR3 DNA reads TGTGCCAGCAGGGAGGCGGGGGCTGATGGCTACACCTTC.

This clone was seen ten or more times. The V call is TRBV28, the J call TRBJ1-1; weak D call: TRBD1 (6 bases). Germline V gene lookup returns CDR1 MDHEN and CDR2 SYDVKM. Trimming stripped 4 bases from V and 4 bases from J, with 16 bases between. The CDR3 totals 15 residues. In DNA, the CDR3 is TGTGCCAGCAGTTCCCCCGGACAGACAAGCACTGAAGCTTTCTTT. Its translation: CASSSPGQTSTEAFF.

This clone was seen only a few times. The chain has TRBV6-1 and TRBJ2-7, with 11 positions matching TRBD1. The CDR3 loop spans 14 amino acids. In germline, CDR1 is MNHNS, CDR2 SASEGT. The junction had 13 bases not matched to a gene; V was cut back by 8 bases and J by 10 bases. In DNA form, the CDR3 reads TGTGCCAGCGGTAAAGGACAGGGGGCCATCGATCAGTACTTC. This codes for CASGKGQGAIDQYF.

This clone was recorded a few times. V is TRBV27 and J is TRBJ1-5; tentative D call: TRBD1 (5 bases). Germline V gives CDR1 MNHEY, CDR2 SMNVEV (reference sequence). CDR3 length: 14 amino acids. V lost 3 bases and J lost 1, with 7 bases in between. CDR3 loop: CASSFGDSNQPQHF. The CDR3 region has the DNA TGTGCCAGCAGTTTTGGGGACAGCAATCAGCCCCAGCATTTT.

This clone showed up many times. V gene TRBV5-5 combines with J gene TRBJ1-4; no clear D gene. CDR3 length: 15 amino acids. V lost 4 bases, J lost 0 bases, and 10 bases lay in between. Germline V gene lookup returns CDR1 SGHKS and CDR2 YYEKEE (reference sequence). The CDR3 region has the DNA TGTGCCAGCAGCCCCTACAGCGCAACTAATGAAAAACTGTTTTTT. Its translation is CASSPYSATNEKLFF.

This clone was detected only a few times. This sequence joins TRBV2 and TRBJ2-7, with D tentatively TRBD1 (6 bases). Trimming left V 8 bases short and J 4 bases short, with 21 bases between. The germline V gene encodes CDR1 SNHLY and CDR2 FYNNEI. The CDR3 is 15 amino acids. The CDR3 DNA reads TGTGCCAGCCGAGGGACAAGCATTAACTCTTACGAGCAGTACTTC. It specifies CASRGTSINSYEQYF. Using reference TRBV2 and TRBJ2-7 for the parts outside the CDR3, the full variable domain is EPEVTQTPSHQVTQMGQEVILRCVPISNHLYFYWYRQILGQKVEFLVSFYNNEISEKSEIFDDQFSVERPDGSNFTLKIRSTKLEDSAMYFCASRGTSINSYEQYFGPGTRLTVT.